This T cell receptor beta chain was obtained from a study of cytomegalovirus exposure and HLA in healthy donors. A word on this clone: Its antigen is currently unknown.

All donors participated as healthy donors of bone marrow. Study-wide results and caveats: Earlier findings revealed that most TCR beta V segments proved productive either about 87% or about 30% of the time.

The CDR3 sequence is 16 residues long. The germline V gene has CDR1 MDHEN and CDR2 SYDVKM. J gave up 1 base and V 7 bases, and 9 bases lay outside the gene matches. Use of 60 Vbeta and 13 Jbeta primers characterized the PCR. Some clones are missing from TCRdb's copy, which holds only in-frame ones; the method was immunoSEQ multiplex PCR. The repertoire holds 85,000 to 130,000 clones, with around four fifths as singletons. The sequenced sample was PBMCs. The rearrangement uses TRBV28 and TRBJ1-1; 10 positions match TRBD1. The receptor was derived from a man aged 50-59 years in good health and CMV-seronegative. In DNA, the CDR3 is TGTGCCAGCATATTCTCCGGGACAGGGGCGAACACTGAAGCTTTCTTT. It codes for CASIFSGTGANTEAFF.